This T cell receptor beta chain was sequenced during a study of radiation and T cells in renal cell carcinoma. The CDR3 runs 11 residues. The germline V gene encodes CDR1 SGHTA and CDR2 FQGNSA. V dropped 6 bases and J dropped 10 bases, with 12 bases sitting between them. Sequencing was performed with immunoSEQ multiplex PCR; in TCRdb, only in-frame clones are kept and a portion is missing. The table has 70,000 to 80,000 clones, about 86% seen once; the top ten hold 22%. Indicated time point: blood 2 weeks post-SBRT. Treatment defined: 15 Gy SBRT to primary tumor, nephrectomy 4 weeks later. The material was blood, obtained from a patient whose treatment included radiotherapy and nephrectomy. The sequence derives from a woman aged 50 to 60 with renal cell carcinoma. The chain couples TRBV7-2 to TRBJ1-1, with unresolved D. CDR3 sequence (DNA): TGTGCCAGCAGGGCAGTAGAATCAGCTTTCTTT. Its protein product is CASRAVESAFF.